This is a list of T cell receptor beta chains from one sample in a study. TCRdb redid the calling of the reads with MiXCR, one entry per CDR3 protein. The data contain over a thousand distinct CDR3 sequences, around two fifths of them singletons. Sequencing input: CD8+ T cells (not recorded whether cultured). The receptors were gathered from a male donor. CDR3s include the opening cysteine and the closing phenylalanine or tryptophan. The order of the fields is D gene, clone size, V gene, J gene, CDR3 protein, CDR3 DNA. D genes are given only for firm matches. Size is omitted from some rows. Given values are once, few, many or a class for expanded clones.

d_gene: .; abundance: many; v_gene: TRBV19; j_gene: TRBJ1-3; CDR3aa: CASSVFSVPGNTIYF; CDR3nt: TGTGCCAGTAGTGTCTTCAGTGTGCCCGGAAACACCATATATTTT
d_gene: .; abundance: .; v_gene: TRBV19; j_gene: TRBJ1-5; CDR3aa: CASSVNSNQPQHF; CDR3nt: TGTGCCAGTAGTGTAAATAGCAATCAGCCCCAGCATTTT
d_gene: .; abundance: large; v_gene: TRBV19; j_gene: TRBJ2-1; CDR3aa: CASGGVSGVFF; CDR3nt: TGTGCCAGTGGGGGGGTGTCAGGGGTGTTCTTC
d_gene: .; abundance: .; v_gene: TRBV18; j_gene: TRBJ2-7; CDR3aa: CASSPPIFPYEQYF; CDR3nt: TGTGCCAGCTCACCACCGATTTTCCCATACGAGCAGTACTTC
d_gene: .; abundance: .; v_gene: TRBV19; j_gene: TRBJ1-2; CDR3aa: CDSSIGVDGFTF; CDR3nt: TGTGACAGTAGTATAGGCGTCGATGGCTTTACCTTC
d_gene: TRBD1; abundance: medium-sized; v_gene: TRBV19; j_gene: TRBJ1-1; CDR3aa: CASSSTGGTNTEAFF; CDR3nt: TGTGCCAGTAGTTCGACAGGGGGGACGAACACTGAAGCTTTCTTT
d_gene: .; abundance: hyperexpanded; v_gene: TRBV19; j_gene: TRBJ2-1; CDR3aa: CASSLFSIGEQFF; CDR3nt: TGTGCCAGTTCCTTGTTTTCTATCGGTGAGCAGTTCTTC
d_gene: .; abundance: medium-sized; v_gene: TRBV19; j_gene: TRBJ1-5; CDR3aa: CASGFYSNQPQHF; CDR3nt: TGTGCCAGTGGTTTTTATAGCAATCAGCCCCAGCATTTT
d_gene: TRBD2; abundance: .; v_gene: TRBV19; j_gene: TRBJ2-1; CDR3aa: CASSHLAGGYHEQFF; CDR3nt: TGTGCCAGCAGCCACCTAGCGGGAGGATACCATGAGCAGTTCTTC
d_gene: .; abundance: medium-sized; v_gene: TRBV27; j_gene: TRBJ2-5; CDR3aa: CASSSYRGGETQYF; CDR3nt: TGTGCCAGCAGTTCTTACAGGGGAGGTGAGACCCAGTACTTC
d_gene: .; abundance: medium-sized; v_gene: TRBV19; j_gene: TRBJ2-7; CDR3aa: CASSTRATSEQYF; CDR3nt: TGTGCCAGTAGTACCCGCGCTACGTCAGAGCAGTACTTC
d_gene: TRBD1; abundance: many; v_gene: TRBV27; j_gene: TRBJ1-2; CDR3aa: CASSAMTGWGGYTF; CDR3nt: TGTGCCAGCAGCGCTATGACAGGGTGGGGTGGCTACACCTTC
d_gene: .; abundance: once; v_gene: TRBV19; j_gene: TRBJ2-7; CDR3aa: CASSLRSSYEQCF; CDR3nt: TGTGCCTCCTCTCTTAGGAGCTCCTACGAGCAGTGCTTC
d_gene: .; abundance: .; v_gene: TRBV19; j_gene: TRBJ1-2; CDR3aa: CASSGGAHGYTF; CDR3nt: TGTGCCAGTAGTGGCGGGGCCCATGGCTACACCTTC